These T cell receptor beta chains were read from a single sample in a study of T-cell reconstitution after alpha-beta-depleted transplantation in children. MiXCR, run by TCRdb on the PCR reads, gives a single entry per CDR3 protein. The table lists approximately 32,000 distinct CDR3 sequences, about 6.7% of them singletons. The specimen comprised peripheral blood, sampled 60 days after TCRalphabeta/CD19-depleted stem cell transplant. Receptors originate from a child under two years old who had a stem cell transplant for acute myeloid leukemia, so the T cells may come from the graft donor. CDR3s include the opening cysteine and the closing phenylalanine or tryptophan. A D gene is named only where the DNA matches it firmly. Size is omitted from some rows. Given values are once, few, many or a class for expanded clones.

clone_size,v_call,j_call,d_call,cdr3_aa,cdr3_nt
many,TRBV7-8,TRBJ2-7,TRBD1,CASSLGGTGDHEQYF,TGTGCCAGCAGCTTAGGCGGGACAGGGGATCACGAGCAGTACTTC
many,TRBV5-1,TRBJ2-5,TRBD1,CASSVTDRVYQETQYF,TGCGCCAGCAGCGTGACTGACAGGGTGTACCAAGAGACCCAGTACTTC
many,TRBV5-1,TRBJ2-1,NA,CASSLGFQSSYNEQFF,TGCGCCAGCAGCTTGGGGTTTCAGAGCTCCTACAATGAGCAGTTCTTC
few,TRBV18,TRBJ2-7,NA,CASSPEPHEQYF,TGTGCCAGCTCACCCGAACCCCACGAGCAGTACTTC
NA,TRBV4-3,TRBJ2-5,NA,CASSQGGRETQYF,TGCGCCAGCAGCCAAGGAGGGAGGGAGACCCAGTACTTC
medium-sized,TRBV29-1,TRBJ2-5,NA,CSVEETQYF,TGCAGCGTCGAAGAGACCCAGTACTTC
many,TRBV6-5,TRBJ1-2,TRBD1,CASSYSTGGDYGYTF,TGTGCCAGCAGTTACTCGACAGGGGGCGACTATGGCTACACCTTC
many,TRBV9,TRBJ2-7,NA,CASSVAWQVVYEQYF,TGTGCCAGCAGCGTAGCGTGGCAGGTCGTGTACGAGCAGTACTTC
many,TRBV6-2/TRBV6-3,TRBJ2-3,NA,CASSYPITDTQYF,TGTGCCAGCAGTTACCCGATCACAGATACGCAGTATTTT
many,TRBV11-1,TRBJ2-7,NA,CASSSRASLVPYEQYF,TGTGCCAGCAGCTCTAGGGCCAGCCTCGTTCCCTACGAGCAGTACTTC
NA,TRBV12-3/TRBV12-4,TRBJ2-1,TRBD2,CACSLRGTSGIGGHNEQFF,TGTGCCTGCAGTTTAAGAGGGACTAGCGGGATCGGGGGCCACAATGAGCAGTTCTTC
many,TRBV4-3,TRBJ2-7,NA,CASSQDVISYEQYF,TGCGCCAGCAGCCAAGATGTCATCTCCTACGAGCAGTACTTC
NA,TRBV7-9,TRBJ2-1,NA,CASSFGGTEQFF,TGTGCCAGCAGCTTTGGCGGGACGGAGCAGTTCTTC
few,TRBV6-2/TRBV6-3,TRBJ2-1,NA,CASSYQMGSYNEQFF,TGTGCCAGCAGTTACCAGATGGGCTCCTACAATGAGCAGTTCTTC
many,TRBV29-1,TRBJ2-5,TRBD1,CSADAGTGGETQYF,TGCAGCGCAGATGCCGGGACAGGCGGGGAGACCCAGTACTTC
NA,TRBV7-9,TRBJ2-7,TRBD1,CASSGTGTGSAEQYF,TGTGCCAGCAGCGGGACCGGGACAGGGTCTGCCGAGCAGTACTTC
many,TRBV14,TRBJ2-7,TRBD2,CASSQGTSGLEQYF,TGTGCCAGCAGCCAGGGGACTAGCGGTTTAGAGCAGTACTTC
many,TRBV5-1,TRBJ2-7,NA,CAIPWALYEQYF,TGCGCCATCCCTTGGGCCCTCTACGAGCAGTACTTC
many,TRBV13,TRBJ2-7,NA,CASSFGRRGAEQYF,TGTGCCAGCAGCTTTGGCCGTCGGGGTGCCGAGCAGTACTTC
many,TRBV6-2/TRBV6-3,TRBJ2-4,TRBD1,CASSYTIWRTGTVKNIQYF,TGTGCCAGCAGTTACACGATATGGCGTACCGGGACAGTCAAAAACATTCAGTACTTC
many,TRBV7-9,TRBJ1-1,NA,CASSLGGKTEAFF,TGTGCCAGCAGCTTAGGTGGGAAAACTGAAGCTTTCTTT
many,TRBV2,TRBJ2-5,NA,CASSGRTGKETQYF,TGTGCCAGCAGTGGGCGGACTGGAAAAGAGACCCAGTACTTC
many,TRBV4-2,TRBJ1-1,NA,CASSQVVSSNTEAFF,TGTGCCAGCAGCCAAGTCGTCAGCTCGAACACTGAAGCTTTCTTT
many,TRBV7-9,TRBJ2-1,NA,CASSTYYRDNEQFF,TGTGCCAGCAGCACCTATTACAGGGACAATGAGCAGTTCTTC
many,TRBV15,TRBJ1-3,NA,CATSRESLGTGSGNTIYF,TGTGCCACCAGCAGAGAATCGTTAGGTACAGGCTCTGGAAACACCATATATTTT
many,TRBV28,TRBJ2-5,NA,CASSLWEVLRQETQYF,TGTGCCAGCAGTTTATGGGAGGTATTACGCCAAGAGACCCAGTACTTC
NA,TRBV4-3,TRBJ2-1,NA,CASSLKRNEQFF,TGCGCCAGCAGCCTTAAACGCAATGAGCAGTTCTTC
many,TRBV9,TRBJ2-1,TRBD1,CASSSGGHSHSSEQFF,TGTGCCAGCAGCTCAGGGGGACATTCCCACTCCAGTGAGCAGTTCTTC
many,TRBV30,TRBJ2-7,NA,CAHQDSSYEQYF,TGTGCCCACCAGGACAGCTCCTACGAGCAGTACTTC
many,TRBV5-6,TRBJ2-2,NA,CASSLDLSNTGELFF,TGTGCCAGCAGCTTGGACCTTTCGAACACCGGGGAGCTGTTTTTT
many,TRBV27,TRBJ2-7,NA,CASSLSGEREQYF,TGTGCCAGCAGTTTATCCGGGGAAAGGGAGCAGTACTTC
many,TRBV20-1,TRBJ1-2,NA,CSARGTGKGINYGYTF,TGCAGTGCTAGAGGCACAGGAAAAGGAATCAACTATGGCTACACCTTC
many,TRBV4-1,TRBJ2-2,TRBD1,CASSRDRNTGELFF,TGCGCCAGCAGCCGGGACAGAAACACCGGGGAGCTGTTTTTT
many,TRBV30,TRBJ2-3,NA,CAWRGRRASDTQYF,TGTGCCTGGAGGGGGCGACGGGCCTCGGATACGCAGTATTTT
many,TRBV11-2,TRBJ2-5,TRBD2,CASSSPRTSGNPIQETQYF,TGTGCCAGCAGCTCTCCCCGGACTAGCGGGAATCCTATCCAAGAGACCCAGTACTTC
many,TRBV5-1,TRBJ2-7,NA,CASRGSPNIYEQYF,TGCGCCAGCAGGGGGTCACCAAATATTTACGAGCAGTACTTC
NA,TRBV12-3/TRBV12-4,TRBJ2-1,NA,CTSSPGALPRALVNEQFF,TGTACCAGCAGCCCGGGGGCCCTTCCTAGAGCCTTAGTCAATGAGCAGTTCTTC
many,TRBV12-3/TRBV12-4,TRBJ2-7,NA,CASSFVPLREQYF,TGTGCCAGCAGTTTCGTCCCGCTACGCGAGCAGTACTTC
many,TRBV7-2,TRBJ1-2,NA,CASSEGVFYGYTF,TGTGCCAGCAGCGAGGGAGTCTTCTATGGCTACACCTTC
NA,TRBV19,TRBJ2-2,NA,CASSMHPGELVAGELFF,TGTGCCAGTAGTATGCACCCAGGGGAGCTTGTAGCCGGGGAGCTGTTTTTT
many,TRBV14,TRBJ2-7,NA,CASSQGHGTPPYEQYF,TGTGCCAGCAGCCAAGGCCACGGAACACCGCCCTACGAGCAGTACTTC
many,TRBV6-1,TRBJ2-2,TRBD2,CASRVPGLAEGELFF,TGTGCCAGCAGGGTTCCGGGACTAGCCGAAGGGGAGCTGTTTTTT
many,TRBV5-1,TRBJ2-7,NA,CASSVKSRGFSEQYF,TGCGCCAGCAGCGTGAAGTCCAGGGGTTTTAGCGAGCAGTACTTC